This T cell receptor (beta chain) derives from a study of radiotherapy plus CTLA-4 blockade in lung cancer. V shed 3 bases, J shed 5 bases, and the junction held 6 bases outside the gene matches. The germline V gene encodes CDR1 MNHEY and CDR2 SMNVEV (reference sequence). CDR3 length: 16 residues. TCRdb's table, derived via immunoSEQ multiplex PCR, lists solely in-frame clones and lacks some. The profile shows roughly 62,000 clones, around three quarters of them singletons. Concerning this clone: Its antigen is not known.

Study conclusions and caveats: Interferon-beta, together with early blood T cell clone dynamics, reportedly best predicted response. Among blood TCR repertoires after radiotherapy plus ipilimumab, tumor-derived clones expanded.

This chain connects TRBV27 to TRBJ2-2, with 10 bases identical to TRBD1. Sequencing was performed on peripheral blood, taken from a patient treated with radiotherapy plus ipilimumab. The clonotype was recovered from a human donor with non-small cell lung cancer who had a complete response to radiotherapy plus ipilimumab. Here the CDR3 reads CASSFRQGANTGELFF. The CDR3 bases are TGTGCCAGCAGTTTTCGACAGGGGGCTAATACCGGGGAGCTGTTTTTT.